These T cell receptor beta chains were read from a single sample in a study of CD4 and CD8 cells across lung adenocarcinoma regions. TCRdb fed the PCR reads into MiXCR, producing one record per CDR3 protein. The table includes roughly 13,000 distinct CDR3 sequences, roughly 60% detected once. Sequenced input: CD8+ T cells from the margin of a lung tumor. The receptors derive from a female donor with lung adenocarcinoma. The CD4 and CD8 labels of this study may be unreliable. Both conserved end residues are part of each CDR3. The D gene is left open where the match is weak. Only part of the rows carry a size: once, few, many, or a class if the clone is expanded.

CASSYYAPGGRNQPQHF | TGTGCCAGCAGTTACTATGCCCCAGGGGGTCGGAATCAGCCCCAGCATTTT | TRBJ1-5 | TRBV6-5 | - | TRBD1
CASSQADAGRGATDTQYF | TGCGCCAGCAGCCAAGCAGACGCGGGGCGGGGAGCCACAGATACGCAGTACTTC | TRBJ2-7 | TRBV4-1 | - | -
CASSLGSGGSYNEQFF | TGTGCCAGCAGTTTAGGCAGCGGGGGGTCCTACAATGAGCAGTTCTTC | TRBJ2-1 | TRBV27 | medium-sized | TRBD2
CASRPKERGYSGELFF | TGTGCCAGCAGGCCTAAGGAGCGGGGGTATTCCGGGGAGCTGTTTTTT | TRBJ2-2 | TRBV6-1 | - | TRBD2
CASSLIGSNEQFF | TGTGCCAGCAGCTTAATCGGGAGCAATGAGCAGTTCTTC | TRBJ2-1 | TRBV7-2 | few | -
CASTRSGGPNQDTQYF | TGTGCCAGCACGCGGAGCGGGGGCCCAAACCAAGATACCCAGTACTTC | TRBJ2-5 | TRBV6-1 | - | TRBD2
CAISEGTGRDTQYF | TGTGCCATCAGTGAGGGGACAGGGCGAGATACGCAGTATTTT | TRBJ2-3 | TRBV10-3 | many | TRBD1
CASNRQGANEQFF | TGTGCCAGCAACCGACAGGGGGCTAATGAGCAGTTCTTC | TRBJ2-1 | TRBV6-1 | - | TRBD1
CASSQELLGGGDTEAFF | TGTGCCAGCAGCCAGGAACTCCTCGGGGGTGGTGACACTGAAGCTTTCTTT | TRBJ1-1 | TRBV4-2 | - | -
CGGRGLSAKDMQYF | TGCGGCGGCAGGGGGCTGAGTGCCAAAGACATGCAGTACTTC | TRBJ2-4 | TRBV10-1 | - | TRBD1
CGSPGRGAKDTQYF | TGTGGCAGCCCGGGGAGGGGGGCGAAAGACACGCAGTACTTC | TRBJ2-4 | TRBV6-1 | - | -
CASSEGGGIYEQYF | TGCGCCAGCAGTGAGGGTGGGGGGATCTACGAGCAGTACTTC | TRBJ2-7 | TRBV10-1 | - | -
CSVYGGDYGYTF | TGCAGCGTTTACGGAGGGGATTATGGCTACACCTTC | TRBJ1-2 | TRBV29-1 | - | -
CASSLSHGDTEAFF | TGTGCCAGCAGTTTGTCACATGGGGATACTGAAGCTTTCTTT | TRBJ1-1 | TRBV12-3/TRBV12-4 | - | -
CASSPSGLRAKNTQYF | TGTGCCAGCAGTCCTAGCGGGCTGCGAGCCAAAAATACGCAGTACTTC | TRBJ2-7 | TRBV6-1 | few | TRBD2
CASSQVYGFDGANVLTF | TGTGCCAGCAGCCAAGTCTATGGGTTTGATGGGGCCAACGTCCTGACTTTC | TRBJ2-6 | TRBV3-1 | few | -